This T cell receptor (beta chain) stems from a study of synovial regulatory T cells in juvenile arthritis. Overall study context: Treatments: a few naive, several methotrexate, one methotrexate plus infliximab, one unknown.

The CDR3 runs 13 residues. No DNA is given. The germline CDR1 and CDR2 sequences are SGHAT and FQNNGV. The table came from immunoSEQ multiplex PCR; TCRdb's copy has only in-frame clones and leaves some out. This table holds roughly 10,000 clones. The clonotype was recovered from a donor aged 2-30 years with juvenile idiopathic arthritis. Input material: Treg cells from blood. Documented subset: remaining (HLA-DR-negative) circulating blood Treg cells. The chain uses TRBV11-2 and TRBJ2-1; no DNA is available, so the TRBD1 call from TCRdb remains unchecked. The CDR3 sequence is CASSYSSYNEQFF.